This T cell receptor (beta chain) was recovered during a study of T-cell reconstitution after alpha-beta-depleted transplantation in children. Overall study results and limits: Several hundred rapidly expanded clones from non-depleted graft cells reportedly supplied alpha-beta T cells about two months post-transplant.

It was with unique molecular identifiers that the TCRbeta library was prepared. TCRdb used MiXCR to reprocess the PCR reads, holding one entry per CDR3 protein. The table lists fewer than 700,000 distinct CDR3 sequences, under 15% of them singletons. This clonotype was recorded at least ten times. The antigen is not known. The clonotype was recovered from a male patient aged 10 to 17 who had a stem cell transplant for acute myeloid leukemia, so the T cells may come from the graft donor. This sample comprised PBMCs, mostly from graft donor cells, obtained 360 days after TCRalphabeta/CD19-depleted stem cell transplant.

The CDR3 loop reads CASSESKIGAQGSKNIQYF. DNA of the CDR3: TGCGCCAGCAGTGAGTCGAAAATAGGTGCACAGGGATCAAAAAACATTCAGTACTTC. The chain combines TRBV10-2 with TRBJ2-4; TRBD1 might be the D (6 bases). V shed 0 bases and J shed 4 bases, with 22 bases lying between them. The CDR3 loop spans 19 amino acids. Germline V gene sequence: CDR1 WSHSY, CDR2 SAAADI.